This T cell receptor (beta chain) comes out of a study of multiple sclerosis patients with progressive multifocal leukoencephalopathy. Study findings and constraints: The findings' link to JC virus versus immunocompromise remained uncertain.

Repertoires were generated with immunoSEQ multiplex PCR, while TCRdb's copy carries only in-frame clones and drops some. The table has 30,000 or so clones, around 85% seen once. Concerning this clone itself: The antigen remains unidentified.

Germline V lookup: CDR1 SGHAT, CDR2 FQNNGV. The CDR3 runs 14 residues. The V end was cut by 1 base, the J end by 0 bases, with 7 bases between. Time point denoted: time of PML onset. At PML onset, T3 blood samples were taken. The chain carries TRBV11-2 and TRBJ2-7; unclear D gene. The clonotype originates from a woman between 25 and 40 years old with progressive multifocal leukoencephalopathy. The source material was PBMCs, sampled from a patient treated with natalizumab. This chain's CDR3 is CASSLGYSSYEQYF. The CDR3 DNA follows: TGTGCCAGCAGCTTAGGATACAGCTCCTACGAGCAGTACTTC.